Listed below are T cell receptor beta chains from one sample, sequenced in a study of CD8 T cells in ankylosing spondylitis. TCRdb re-called the 5' RACE reads through MiXCR, storing one row per CDR3 protein. The data show a few hundred thousand distinct CDR3 sequences, more than 9.5% seen once. What was sequenced was blood, either unsorted or a sorted T cell fraction (not recorded which). The receptors stem from a male donor with ankylosing spondylitis. CDR3s include the opening cysteine and the closing phenylalanine or tryptophan. D genes are given only for firm matches. Some rows have no size entry. The others give once, few or many, or a class for an expanded clone.

TGTGCCAGCAGCCGACGAGCGACAGGGGGGGGTAATTCACCCCTCCACTTT | CASSRRATGGGNSPLHF | TRBV7-2 | - | TRBJ1-6 | TRBD1
TGCAGTGCTATTGGGGACAGCGGCTCTGGGGCCAACGTCCTGACTTTC | CSAIGDSGSGANVLTF | TRBV20-1 | - | TRBJ2-6 | TRBD1
TGCGCCAGCAGCTTGGAGGAAGCTGGGTCCAGGGGCACTGAAGCTTTCTTT | CASSLEEAGSRGTEAFF | TRBV5-1 | few | TRBJ1-1 | -
TGCAGTGCTAACCTAGCGGGTTACAATGAGCAGTTCTTC | CSANLAGYNEQFF | TRBV20-1 | many | TRBJ2-1 | TRBD2
TGTGCCAGCAGTTTGCAGCTTTCGGGACCCCTCCACTTT | CASSLQLSGPLHF | TRBV27 | few | TRBJ1-6 | -
TGCAGTGCTAGAGGGGACAACCGCCTCCCCCAAGAGACCCAGTACTTC | CSARGDNRLPQETQYF | TRBV20-1 | - | TRBJ2-5 | -
TGTGCCAGCCAGTCTATAGCAGGGAAGAACAATGAGCAGTTCTTC | CASQSIAGKNNEQFF | TRBV6-1 | many | TRBJ2-1 | -
TGTGCCAGCAGTCCCAGACTAGCGGGAATAGGGGTGATGGAGACCCAGTACTTC | CASSPRLAGIGVMETQYF | TRBV12-3/TRBV12-4 | few | TRBJ2-5 | TRBD2
TGCGCCAGCAGCTTGGTGGCAGGGGCTGGCTACACCTTC | CASSLVAGAGYTF | TRBV5-1 | few | TRBJ1-2 | -
TGCAGTGCTACCCCAGGACAGGGAGTTCGTGGCTACACCTTC | CSATPGQGVRGYTF | TRBV20-1 | - | TRBJ1-2 | TRBD1
TGTGCCAGCAGCCCCCTGGGCGGGTCATCATATGGCTACACCTTC | CASSPLGGSSYGYTF | TRBV3-1 | few | TRBJ1-2 | -
TGTGCCAGTACCTCGGGACTAGCGGAAGTCACCGGGGAGCTGTTTTTT | CASTSGLAEVTGELFF | TRBV19 | - | TRBJ2-2 | TRBD2
TGTGCCAGCAGCTCAGGACAGGGGGCGGGAGAGACCCAGTACTTC | CASSSGQGAGETQYF | TRBV27 | few | TRBJ2-5 | TRBD1
TGTGCCACCAGTGATTACGACAGTGCGGGGAACACTGAAGCTTTCTTT | CATSDYDSAGNTEAFF | TRBV24-1 | few | TRBJ1-1 | -
TGCAGTGCGGAAGGACTAAGCGAAGAGACCCAGTACTTC | CSAEGLSEETQYF | TRBV20-1 | few | TRBJ2-5 | -
TGTGCCGGAAAACCGGGACTAGCGGGAGATACGCAGTATTTT | CAGKPGLAGDTQYF | TRBV2 | - | TRBJ2-3 | TRBD2
TGTGCCAGCAGCCAAGAATTGAAACTGTTTTTT | CASSQELKLFF | TRBV3-1 | - | TRBJ1-4 | -
TGTGCCAGCAGTTTCTCGGATGAGCAGTTCTTC | CASSFSDEQFF | TRBV12-3/TRBV12-4 | many | TRBJ2-1 | -
TGTGCCAGCAGTTACTCGGCAGGGAAGTATGGCTACACCTTC | CASSYSAGKYGYTF | TRBV6-5 | few | TRBJ1-2 | -
TGCAGTGCCTTCCCCGCGACAGGGGGTAGAAACACCATATATTTT | CSAFPATGGRNTIYF | TRBV20-1 | - | TRBJ1-3 | TRBD1
TGTGCCAGCAGTCACCTTTGGACAGGACCCAACACTGAAGCTTTCTTT | CASSHLWTGPNTEAFF | TRBV14 | few | TRBJ1-1 | TRBD1
TGTGCCACCAGCAGAGATCATCGGGGTACGCAGTATTTT | CATSRDHRGTQYF | TRBV15 | many | TRBJ2-3 | -
TGTGCCAGCAGTTTCAGGGGGATAAGTTCACCCCTCCACTTT | CASSFRGISSPLHF | TRBV2 | many | TRBJ1-6 | TRBD1
TGTGCCAGCAGCTTAGCCCTAGCGGGAGAAGGCAATGAGCAGTTCTTC | CASSLALAGEGNEQFF | TRBV7-9 | many | TRBJ2-1 | TRBD2
TGTGCCAGCAAGGTGTATGGTAGCCAAGAACAGCAGTACTTC | CASKVYGSQEQQYF | TRBV27 | few | TRBJ2-7 | -
TGTGCCAGCAGGTGGGACTTGGACACTGAAGCTTTCTTT | CASRWDLDTEAFF | TRBV12-3/TRBV12-4 | - | TRBJ1-1 | -